These 11 T cell receptor beta chains originate from one sample sequenced in a study of response to subunit inactivated influenza vaccine. TCRdb passed the RT-PCR reads through MiXCR, listing each CDR3 protein once. The sample lists hundreds of thousands of distinct CDR3 sequences, less than 20% occurring once. This specimen consisted of PBMCs from blood, obtained 12 days after vaccination. The receptors were gathered from a man in his fifties or sixties who received an inactivated influenza vaccine.

The table lists this clonotype with a few counts. This rearrangement joins TRBV6-5 to TRBJ2-3; no reliable D call. Looked up from germline, CDR1 is MNHEY and CDR2 is SVGAGI. V was pared by 0 bases and J by 1 base, with 11 bases between. The CDR3 totals 16 residues. This CDR3 reads CASSYSGLPGTDTQYF. DNA for the CDR3: TGTGCCAGCAGTTACTCAGGTCTGCCCGGCACAGATACGCAGTATTTT.

This clonotype was counted a few times. This sequence joins TRBV14 and TRBJ2-7; TRBD1 is a possible D gene (5 bases). The germline gives CDR1 SGHDN, CDR2 FVKESK. V was clipped by 6 bases and J by 3 bases, with 12 bases between them. There are 13 residues in the CDR3. In DNA, the CDR3 is TGTGCCAGCAGTCGCAGGGTAGGCTACGAGCAGTACTTC. The encoded protein is CASSRRVGYEQYF.

This clonotype was counted at least ten times. V and J are TRBV20-1 and TRBJ1-5; possibly TRBD1 for D (6 bases). Between the trimmed V and J ends, which lost 1 base and 4 bases, there was a span of 14 bases. Germline CDR1 DFQATT, CDR2 SNEGSKA (reference sequence). This CDR3 contains 15 residues. CDR3 DNA: TGCAGTGCTAGAGCCACTTCGCAGGGGAATCAGCCCCAGCATTTT. Amino acids: CSARATSQGNQPQHF.

This clonotype was counted a few times. The rearrangement joins TRBV12-3 or TRBV12-4 to TRBJ2-3; 9 bases are a match to TRBD2. Germline trimming cut 6 bases from V and 2 bases from J; bases unmatched to any gene: 15. The CDR3 loop spans 18 amino acids. The CDR3 spells CASSRRGLAGLFTDTQYF. The CDR3, as DNA: TGTGCCAGCAGCCGCAGGGGACTAGCAGGATTATTCACAGATACGCAGTATTTT.

The rearrangement joins TRBV6-1 to TRBJ1-2, with 9 bases identical to TRBD1. Per the germline V gene, CDR1 is MNHNS and CDR2 is SASEGT. Unmatched junction bases numbered 8, after V lost 5 bases and J lost 7 bases. The CDR3 has 14 amino acids. The CDR3 is CASSKQGAEAGYTF. The CDR3 bases are TGTGCCAGCAGTAAACAGGGGGCGGAAGCTGGCTACACCTTC.

This clonotype was picked up a small number of times. The rearrangement joins TRBV5-6 to TRBJ1-5; D not certain. CDR3 length equals 16 residues. Germline CDR1 and CDR2: SGHDT and YYEEEE. V lost 4 bases and J 6 bases, leaving 20 bases between the germline ends. The CDR3 DNA is TGTGCCAGCAGCCTACGCCGGTCCGGGTGGCGTCAGCCCCAGCATTTT. It codes for CASSLRRSGWRQPQHF.

The DNA for the CDR3 is TGTGCCTGGAGTGTACGAATGGGGCGGGACCTCGGTTACGAGCAGTACTTC. The encoded protein is CAWSVRMGRDLGYEQYF. J is TRBJ2-7 and V is TRBV30; tentative D call: TRBD2 (6 bases). Trimming cost V 0 bases and J 4 bases, with 22 bases left between them. Germline lookup yields CDR1 GTSNPN and CDR2 SVGIG (reference sequence). This CDR3 comprises 17 residues.

This clonotype was detected only a few times. The V and J genes are TRBV10-3 and TRBJ2-7, with a weak D call TRBD1 (6 bases). Deletions cut 0 bases from V and 2 bases from J, with 14 bases between. CDR1 and CDR2 (germline): ENHRY, SYGVKD. The CDR3 runs 16 residues. CDR3 residues: CAISESSIGGTYEQYF. CDR3 nucleotide sequence: TGTGCCATCAGTGAGTCTAGTATAGGGGGTACCTACGAGCAGTACTTC.

This clonotype showed up just a few times. V and J are TRBV6-2 or TRBV6-3 and TRBJ2-5; a possible D gene is TRBD1 (5 bases). This CDR3 is built from 17 residues. Trimming cost V 2 bases and J 5 bases, with 21 bases left between them. Germline loops: CDR1 MNHEY, CDR2 SVGEGT. This CDR3 is CASSYELRTPLGETQYF. The CDR3 nucleotides are TGTGCCAGCAGTTACGAATTGAGGACACCCTTGGGGGAGACCCAGTACTTC.

This clonotype appeared a few times. The rearrangement uses TRBV27 and TRBJ2-1, with D possibly being TRBD2 (5 bases). From germline, CDR1 is MNHEY and CDR2 SMNVEV (reference sequence). Deletions cut 11 bases from V and 5 bases from J, with 16 bases between. This CDR3 region has 13 residues. DNA of the CDR3: TGTGCCTCCCGGGGAACCGCGGACAATGAGCAGTTCTTC. Amino acids: CASRGTADNEQFF.

The chain couples TRBV6-2 or TRBV6-3 to TRBJ2-1, with D perhaps given as TRBD1 or TRBD2 (5 bases each). V lost 6 bases and J lost 15, with 24 bases in between. The CDR3 spans 14 residues. Germline CDR1 MNHEY, CDR2 SVGEGT. As DNA, the CDR3 is TGTGCCAGCAGCCGCCCTGCTGTGGGGGACCGGTTGTTCTTC. Its protein is CASSRPAVGDRLFF.